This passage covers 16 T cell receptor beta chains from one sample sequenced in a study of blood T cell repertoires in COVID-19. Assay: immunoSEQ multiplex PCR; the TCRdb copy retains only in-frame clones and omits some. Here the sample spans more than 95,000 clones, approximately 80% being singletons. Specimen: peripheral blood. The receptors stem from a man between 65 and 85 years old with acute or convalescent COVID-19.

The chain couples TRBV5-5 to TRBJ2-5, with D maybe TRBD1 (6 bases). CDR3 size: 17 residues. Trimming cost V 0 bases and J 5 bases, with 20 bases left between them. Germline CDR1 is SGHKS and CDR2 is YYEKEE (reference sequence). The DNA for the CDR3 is TGTGCCAGCAGCTTGGTAATCCTTAAGGCTACAGGGGAGACCCAGTACTTC. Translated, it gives CASSLVILKATGETQYF.

CDR3 bases: TGTGCCAGCAGATTGAGGCTAGCGGGAGAGGACAAAAACATTCAGTACTTC. Its protein is CASRLRLAGEDKNIQYF. The chain joins TRBV2 to TRBJ2-4, with TRBD2 matching over 10 bases. This CDR3 contains 17 residues. V lost 6 bases to trimming and J lost 3 bases; unmatched junction nucleotides: 11. Germline CDR1 and CDR2: SNHLY and FYNNEI.

CDR3 in amino acids: CASSPLTGWETQYF. The CDR3 DNA follows: TGCGCCAGCAGCCCCCTGACAGGGTGGGAGACCCAGTACTTC. J is TRBJ2-5 and V is TRBV5-1; 7 nucleotides agree with TRBD1. J lost 5 bases, V lost 4 bases, and 8 bases had no gene match. In germline, CDR1 is SGHRS, CDR2 YFSETQ. This CDR3 is 14 amino acids long.

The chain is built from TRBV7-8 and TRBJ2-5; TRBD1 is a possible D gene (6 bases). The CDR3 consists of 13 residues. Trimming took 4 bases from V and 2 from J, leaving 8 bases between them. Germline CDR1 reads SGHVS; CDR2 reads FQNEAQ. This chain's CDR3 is CASSSRGQETQYF. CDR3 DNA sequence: TGTGCCAGCAGCTCCAGGGGACAAGAGACCCAGTACTTC.

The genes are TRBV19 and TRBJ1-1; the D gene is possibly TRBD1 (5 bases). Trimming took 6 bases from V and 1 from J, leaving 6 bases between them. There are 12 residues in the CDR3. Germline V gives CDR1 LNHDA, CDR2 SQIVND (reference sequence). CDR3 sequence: CASRGGNTEAFF. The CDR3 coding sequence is TGTGCCAGTAGGGGGGGGAACACTGAAGCTTTCTTT.

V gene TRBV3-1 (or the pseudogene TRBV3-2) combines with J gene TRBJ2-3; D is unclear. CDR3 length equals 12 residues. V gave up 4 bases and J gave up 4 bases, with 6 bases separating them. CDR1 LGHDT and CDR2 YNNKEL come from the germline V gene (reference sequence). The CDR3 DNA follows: TGTGCCAGCAGCCGAGCCCCAGATACGCAGTATTTT. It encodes CASSRAPDTQYF.

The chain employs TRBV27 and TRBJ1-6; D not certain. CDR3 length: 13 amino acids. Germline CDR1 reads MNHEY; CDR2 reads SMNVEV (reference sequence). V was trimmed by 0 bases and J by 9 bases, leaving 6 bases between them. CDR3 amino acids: CASSLSGISPLHF. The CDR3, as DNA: TGTGCCAGCAGTTTATCCGGTATTTCACCCCTCCACTTT.

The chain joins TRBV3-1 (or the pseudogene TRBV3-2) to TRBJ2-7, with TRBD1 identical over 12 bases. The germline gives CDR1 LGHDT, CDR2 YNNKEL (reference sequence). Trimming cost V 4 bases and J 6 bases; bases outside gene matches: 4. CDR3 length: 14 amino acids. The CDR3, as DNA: TGTGCCAGCAGCCCCCGGGACAGGGGGCTCGAGCAGTACTTC. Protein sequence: CASSPRDRGLEQYF.

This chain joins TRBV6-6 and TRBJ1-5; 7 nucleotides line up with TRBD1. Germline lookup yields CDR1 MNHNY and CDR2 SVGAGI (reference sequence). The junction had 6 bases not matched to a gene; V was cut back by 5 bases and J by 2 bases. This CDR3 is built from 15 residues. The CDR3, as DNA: TGTGCCAGCAGTCCCTCCGGACAGGGCAATCAGCCCCAGCATTTT. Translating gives CASSPSGQGNQPQHF.

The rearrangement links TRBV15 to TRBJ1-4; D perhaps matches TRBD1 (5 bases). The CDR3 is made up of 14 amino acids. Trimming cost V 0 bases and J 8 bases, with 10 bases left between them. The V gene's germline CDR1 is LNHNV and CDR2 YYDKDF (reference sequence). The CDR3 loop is CATSRDRGQEKLFF. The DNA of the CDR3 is TGTGCCACCAGCAGAGATAGGGGCCAAGAAAAACTGTTTTTT.

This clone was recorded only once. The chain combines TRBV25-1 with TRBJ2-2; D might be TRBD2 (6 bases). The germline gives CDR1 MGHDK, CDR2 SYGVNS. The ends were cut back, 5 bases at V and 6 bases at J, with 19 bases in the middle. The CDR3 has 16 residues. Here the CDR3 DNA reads TGTGCCAGCAGTCCCCAACTAGCCCTGTCCGCCGGGGAGCTGTTTTTT. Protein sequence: CASSPQLALSAGELFF.

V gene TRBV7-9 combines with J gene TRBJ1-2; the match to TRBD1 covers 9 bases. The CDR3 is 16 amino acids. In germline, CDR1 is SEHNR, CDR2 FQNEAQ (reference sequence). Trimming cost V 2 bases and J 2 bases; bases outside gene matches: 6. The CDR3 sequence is CASSLLGQGANYGYTF. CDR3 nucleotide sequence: TGTGCCAGCAGCTTATTGGGACAGGGAGCCAACTATGGCTACACCTTC.

CDR3 DNA sequence: TGTGCCAGCAGTCCCGGGGGTGGTAAAGATACGCAGTATTTT. Protein product: CASSPGGGKDTQYF. This rearrangement joins TRBV13 to TRBJ2-3, with D tentatively TRBD2 (6 bases). The CDR3 runs to 14 residues. The germline CDR1 and CDR2 sequences are PRHDT and FYEKMQ (reference sequence). Trimming shortened V by 6 bases and J by 5 bases, and 15 bases separated the two germline ends.

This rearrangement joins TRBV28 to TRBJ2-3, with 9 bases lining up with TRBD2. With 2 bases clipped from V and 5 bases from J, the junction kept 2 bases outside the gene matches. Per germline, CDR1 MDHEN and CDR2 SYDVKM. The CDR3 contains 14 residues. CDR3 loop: CASSLAGGVDTQYF. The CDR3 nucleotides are TGTGCCAGCAGTTTAGCGGGAGGGGTAGATACGCAGTATTTT. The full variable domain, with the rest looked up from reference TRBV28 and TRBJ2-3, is DVKVTQSSRYLVKRTGEKVFLECVQDMDHENMFWYRQDPGLGLRLIYFSYDVKMKEKGDIPEGYSVSREKKERFSLILESASTNQTSMYLCASSLAGGVDTQYFGPGTRLTVL.

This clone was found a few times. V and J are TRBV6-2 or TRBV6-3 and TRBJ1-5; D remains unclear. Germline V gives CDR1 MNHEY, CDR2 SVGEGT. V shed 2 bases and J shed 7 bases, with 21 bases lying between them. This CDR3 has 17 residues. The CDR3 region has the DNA TGTGCCAGCAGTTACGCCCCTGTAGGAAGCGCTTTGCAGCCCCAGCATTTT. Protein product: CASSYAPVGSALQPQHF.

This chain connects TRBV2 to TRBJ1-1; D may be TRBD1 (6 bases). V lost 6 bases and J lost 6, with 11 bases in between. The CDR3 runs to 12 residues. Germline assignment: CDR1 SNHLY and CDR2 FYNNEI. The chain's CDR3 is CASRGAGAEAFF. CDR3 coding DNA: TGTGCCAGCAGGGGGGCAGGAGCTGAAGCTTTCTTT.